This entry describes one T cell receptor beta chain. Its antigen remains undetermined. No qualities accompany the bases; no much larger clone lies one base away. RNA was extracted with the RNeasy kit and about 0.5 to 1 ug was reverse transcribed using random hexamers. TCR beta CDR3 regions were amplified with the immunoSEQ multiplex PCR assay covering 54 Vbeta and 13 Jbeta segments. PCR amplification bias was corrected by using a synthetic template baseline for primer optimization and computational correction. On the study's bioinformatics: Only productive sequences were kept, with reads annotated to V, D and J genes according to IMGT and analyzed in immunoSEQ Analyzer. To calculate clonality, Shannon entropy was normalized by log2 of the number of productive unique sequences and then subtracted from one. Public and private clones were assessed among the 100 most prevalent clones of each patient and control. A clone was defined as Susac-specific if it was absent from the healthy and MS cohorts, from around 960 published viral clones and from other ImmuneACCESS disease sequences. TCRdb trimmed public reads at Q25 via fastp, called clones via MiXCR and kept in-frame beta chains. CDR3 protein duplicates are merged, each entry listing the most common genes and DNA. These V and J calls rely on TCRdb rather than the paper's analysis. For this sample the table gives 150,000 to 200,000 distinct CDR3 sequences, of which about 95% were detected only once. 0.14% of the sample is taken by the ten largest.

Peripheral blood CD8+ and CD4+ T cells from healthy donors, Susac syndrome patients and multiple sclerosis patients were profiled by high-throughput TCR beta sequencing. Healthy donors were included as age- and sex-matched controls. CD8+ TEMRA cells were enriched by FACS, while bulk CD8+ and CD4+ T cells were purified by magnetic negative isolation. Blood was collected in EDTA tubes and processed within 24 hours, with PBMCs isolated through density gradient centrifugation. PBMCs intended for TCR sequencing were frozen in liquid nitrogen and were later thawed in a 37 degrees C water bath. A purity of at least 90% was achieved for sorted or isolated CD4+, CD8+ and CD8+ TEMRA cells. This sample was taken from a study of CD8 T cells in Susac syndrome (dated by TCRdb to about 2019). Regarding the research as a whole: Whether CD8+ T cell activation and differentiation in Susac syndrome was antigen driven was tested using repertoire sequencing. What the authors observed across the whole study: The number of individuals in the TCR sequencing and HLA analysis was recognized as being relatively small.

Trimming at the junction amounts to 4 bases on V and 2 bases on J, and the germline ends lie 8 bases apart. CDR1 and CDR2 are read off the germline V gene (reference sequence) as SEHNR and FQNEAQ. Reading from cysteine to phenylalanine, the CDR3 counts 14 amino acids. Only the CDR3 part of the read is kept: 42 bases, read in frame from the first base. This TCR derives from a human donor in good health. The material sequenced was CD4+ T cells from PBMCs. The chain employs TRBV7-9 and TRBJ1-4; the D gene is perhaps TRBD1, from 6 matching bases. The DNA sequence follows: TGTGCCAGCAGCTCCAGGGGTACTAATGAAAAACTGTTTTTT. This gives the protein CASSSRGTNEKLFF.